This TCR beta chain emerged from a study of T cells after yellow fever vaccination (dated by TCRdb to the late 2010s). Regarding the complete study: Libraries from fractions with low cell numbers were prepared with the SMART-Seq v4 Ultra Low Input RNA kit. To follow T-cell clones before and after both primary and booster YFV17D yellow fever vaccination, bulk TCR alpha and beta repertoires underwent longitudinal sequencing. The cohort comprised two healthy male donors, one aged 18 to 30 and one aged 30 to 40 years. Bulk PBMC replicates and cell subsets were isolated from blood drawn at multiple timepoints before and after both primary and secondary immunization.

Overall study results and their limits: Most clones expanded after primary vaccination were re-detected after the booster (96% of CD4 and approximately 88% of CD8), suggesting broad memory maintenance. The secondary T-cell response was weaker than the primary response but faster, peaking on day 5 instead of day 15. A small share of clonotypes occurred in both CD4 and CD8 compartments, likely arising from convergent recombination. Because the study included only a couple of donors, the extent to which the findings can be generalized is limited. Computational filtering was required because FACS-sorted repertoires could contain abundant contaminating clonotypes from the bulk population.

In this sample, this clonotype turned up many times. Which antigen it targets is not known. Qualities for individual bases were not recorded, and no much larger clone is one base off. The treatment or condition label, read with the paper, signifies: live attenuated yellow fever vaccine strain. A standard Ficoll-Paque protocol was used to isolate PBMCs from peripheral blood. Dynabeads CD4 and CD8 positive selection kits were used to isolate CD4 and CD8 T-cell fractions. TriZol was used to extract RNA from bulk PBMCs, from CD4 and CD8 fractions, and from dextramer-positive and dextramer-negative fractions. Synthesis of TCR cDNA relied on 5'RACE template switching, a step that introduced a universal primer site along with unique molecular identifiers. cDNA synthesis was primed from both the TCR alpha and TCR beta constant segments. Libraries were amplified in two PCR steps, with sample barcodes and sequencing adapters added in the second step. Sequencing of libraries was performed on Illumina HiSeq 2500 (2x100 bp) or NovaSeq (2x150 bp). From the authors' description of their analysis: Demultiplexing of reads and collapsing into UMI consensus sequences were performed with MIGEC, and V(D)J alignment was carried out with MiXCR. Clonotypes responding to the vaccine were identified with edgeR on replicate PBMC samples, with the criteria of FDR below 0.01 and a log2 fold change above 5 up to day 15. Each bulk clonotype received a CD4 or CD8 identity based on whether the sequenced CD4 or CD8 repertoire contained that clonotype at higher abundance. In-frame beta chains were kept once TCRdb had trimmed the public reads at Q25 with fastp and called clones with MiXCR. Identical CDR3 proteins give one entry, which carries the most common genes and DNA. Here the V and J calls rest on TCRdb's processing, not on the authors' analysis. The sample table shows about 240,000 distinct CDR3 sequences, and about 7% are seen once. Clones ranked in the top ten supply over 0.65% of the sample.

V loses 3 bases of germline sequence and J loses 3 bases, and the interval between the two ends is 6 bases. CDR1 and CDR2 (SGHDT, YYEEEE) derive from the germline V gene. The CDR3 holds 12 amino acids from the cysteine to the phenylalanine. The only DNA kept is the CDR3, 36 bases in frame from the first base. The rearranged chain carries TRBV5-6 and TRBJ2-5, with the D gene uncertain. Sequencing used CD4+ T cells sorted from PBMCs, obtained 15 days after the yellow fever booster vaccination. The TCR originated in a man aged 30 to 45 who received the YFV17D yellow fever vaccine. The CDR3 sequence is CASSSYEETQYF. The nucleotides are TGTGCCAGCAGCTCCTATGAAGAGACCCAGTACTTC.